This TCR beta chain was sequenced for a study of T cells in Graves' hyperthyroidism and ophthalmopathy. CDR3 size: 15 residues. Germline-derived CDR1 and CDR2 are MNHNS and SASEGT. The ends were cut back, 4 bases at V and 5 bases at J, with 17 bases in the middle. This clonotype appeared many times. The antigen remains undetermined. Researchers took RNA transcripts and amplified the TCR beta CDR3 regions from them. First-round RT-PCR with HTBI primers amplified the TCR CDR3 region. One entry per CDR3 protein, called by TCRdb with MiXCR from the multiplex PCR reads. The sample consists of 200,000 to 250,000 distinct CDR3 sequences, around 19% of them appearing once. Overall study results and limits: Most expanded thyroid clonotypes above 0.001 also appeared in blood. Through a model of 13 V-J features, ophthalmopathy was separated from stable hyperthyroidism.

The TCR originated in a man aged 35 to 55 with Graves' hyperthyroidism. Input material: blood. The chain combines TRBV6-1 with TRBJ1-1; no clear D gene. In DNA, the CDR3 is TGTGCCAGCAGTGCGACATCCGGGTATGGGACTGAAGCTTTCTTT. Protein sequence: CASSATSGYGTEAFF.